These 15 T cell receptor beta chains came from one sample sequenced in a study of shared clonotypes between healthy human individuals. Using immunoSEQ multiplex PCR, the repertoire was profiled, and TCRdb retains in-frame clones only, with some absent. This sample yields some 2,400,000 clones, of which approximately 96% are seen a single time; approximately 0.13% belongs to the top ten. The sequenced sample consisted of naive CD4+ T cells sorted from blood. Subset noted: CD45RA+ positively selected. The source of these receptors is a man aged 18-30 years in good health.

This clone came up once. This chain connects TRBV7-8 to TRBJ2-5; the D call may be TRBD1 or TRBD2 (6 bases each). The CDR3 length is 15 residues. The germline CDR1 and CDR2 sequences are SGHVS and FQNEAQ. Deletions cut 5 bases from V and 3 bases from J, with 16 bases between. The CDR3: CASSPRGAVEETQYF. The CDR3, as DNA: TGTGCCAGCAGCCCTAGGGGGGCGGTTGAAGAGACCCAGTACTTC.

This chain connects TRBV6-6 to TRBJ2-7; D is uncertain. Trimming shortened V by 11 bases and J by 0 bases, and 14 bases separated the two germline ends. Per germline, CDR1 MNHNY and CDR2 SVGAGI (reference sequence). CDR3 size: 13 residues. The chain's CDR3 is CAVLRHSSYEQYF. The CDR3 DNA reads as TGTGCCGTACTTCGCCATTCCTCCTACGAGCAGTACTTC.

The gene calls are TRBV10-2 and TRBJ1-6; D might be TRBD1 (5 bases). The germline V gene encodes CDR1 WSHSY and CDR2 SAAADI. V was pared by 4 bases and J by 4 bases, with 5 bases between. This CDR3 is 13 amino acids long. The CDR3 loop reads CASSAGYNSPLHF. The CDR3 coding sequence is TGCGCCAGCAGTGCAGGGTATAATTCACCCCTCCACTTT.

The V and J genes are TRBV7-2 and TRBJ1-2; 11 bases match TRBD1. Germline V gene data show CDR1 as SGHTA and CDR2 as FQGNSA. The length of the CDR3 is 15 residues. Trimming cost V 5 bases and J 4 bases; bases outside gene matches: 6. DNA of the CDR3: TGTGCCAGCAGCGACAGGACAGGGGGCACCTATGGCTACACCTTC. Translated: CASSDRTGGTYGYTF.

The chain carries TRBV25-1 and TRBJ2-6; D is unclear. Per germline, CDR1 MGHDK and CDR2 SYGVNS. The CDR3 length is 14 residues. Trimming cost V 3 bases and J 0 bases, with 3 bases left between them. CDR3 in DNA: TGTGCCAGCAGTGACAGCTCTGGGGCCAACGTCCTGACTTTC. It translates to CASSDSSGANVLTF.

This chain uses TRBV5-1 with TRBJ2-5; tentatively, D is TRBD2 (6 bases). The CDR3 consists of 13 residues. Looked up from germline, CDR1 is SGHRS and CDR2 is YFSETQ. V lost 7 bases and J lost 5, with 15 bases in between. The CDR3, as DNA: TGCGCCAGCCGGCGGGGACCCGATGAGACCCAGTACTTC. Its translation is CASRRGPDETQYF. The complete variable domain, with remaining parts taken from reference TRBV5-1 and TRBJ2-5, reads KAGVTQTPRYLIKTRGQQVTLSCSPISGHRSVSWYQQTPGQGLQFLFEYFSETQRNKGNFPGRFSGRQFSNSRSEMNVSTLELGDSALYLCASRRGPDETQYFGPGTRLLVL.

This sequence joins TRBV14 and TRBJ1-2; no firm D call. The CDR3 is made up of 14 amino acids. V was pared by 0 bases and J by 8 bases, with 13 bases between. Germline values: CDR1 SGHDN, CDR2 FVKESK. CDR3 residues: CASSQDGRPWGYTF. In nucleotides, the CDR3 is TGTGCCAGCAGCCAAGATGGGAGGCCATGGGGCTACACCTTC. Combining the CDR3 with reference TRBV14 and TRBJ1-2 gives the whole variable domain EAGVTQFPSHSVIEKGQTVTLRCDPISGHDNLYWYRRVMGKEIKFLLHFVKESKQDESGMPNNRFLAERTGGTYSTLKVQPAELEDSGVYFCASSQDGRPWGYTFGSGTRLTVV.

This CDR3 reads CAIRPGLAGGPDEQYF. In nucleotides, the CDR3 is TGTGCCATCAGGCCGGGACTAGCGGGAGGGCCCGACGAGCAGTACTTC. J is TRBJ2-7 and V is TRBV10-3, with TRBD2 identical over 16 bases. With V trimmed by 6 bases and J by 5 bases, 7 bases remained unmatched. CDR1 ENHRY and CDR2 SYGVKD come from the germline V gene. The CDR3 has 16 amino acids.

The chain employs TRBV2 and TRBJ1-2; no firm D call. CDR3 size: 14 residues. CDR1 and CDR2 (germline): SNHLY, FYNNEI. The ends were cut back, 4 bases at V and 0 bases at J, with 9 bases in the middle. The CDR3 loop reads CASSADVANYGYTF. In DNA form, the CDR3 reads TGTGCCAGCAGTGCGGACGTGGCTAACTATGGCTACACCTTC.

Remarks on this clone: Other DNA sequences in this sample translate to the same CDR3. CDR3 region: CASSVGQDTEAFF. The CDR3 region has the DNA TGTGCCAGTAGTGTGGGACAGGACACTGAAGCTTTCTTT. The V call is TRBV19, the J call TRBJ1-1; 8 bases are shared with TRBD1. This CDR3 is built from 13 residues. The V and J ends lost 5 bases and 3 bases, in that order; junction bases with no gene match: 2. From germline, CDR1 is LNHDA and CDR2 SQIVND (reference sequence).

This chain joins TRBV6-6 and TRBJ1-2, with D unresolved. Deletions cut 2 bases from V and 3 bases from J, with 7 bases between. CDR1 is MNHNY, CDR2 SVGAGI, per germline (reference sequence). The CDR3 is 13 amino acids. This chain's CDR3 is CASSYGGYYGYTF. The CDR3 DNA is TGTGCCAGCAGTTACGGCGGATACTATGGCTACACCTTC.

The gene calls are TRBV6-8 and TRBJ1-2; D gene unclear. Per germline, CDR1 MNHGY and CDR2 SAAAGT. The CDR3 spans 12 residues. Trimming took 4 bases from V and 4 from J, leaving 7 bases between them. This CDR3 is CASSWRVYGYTF. The CDR3 region has the DNA TGTGCCAGCAGTTGGCGGGTCTATGGCTACACCTTC.

V gene TRBV7-6 combines with J gene TRBJ2-5; D may be TRBD1 or TRBD2 (6 bases each). Between the trimmed V and J ends, which lost 1 base and 1 base, there was a span of 10 bases. CDR3 size: 15 residues. CDR1 and CDR2 from the germline V gene are SGHVS and FNYEAQ. CDR3 protein: CASSLGGARQETQYF. Written as DNA, the CDR3 is TGTGCCAGCAGCTTAGGGGGGGCCCGCCAAGAGACCCAGTACTTC.

The chain joins TRBV6-5 to TRBJ2-5, with D perhaps TRBD1 (6 bases). Trimming cost V 7 bases and J 0 bases, with 12 bases left between them. The CDR3 consists of 14 residues. Germline CDR1 reads MNHEY; CDR2 reads SVGAGI. The CDR3 DNA sequence: TGTGCCAGCACCGACAGGACAGACCAAGAGACCCAGTACTTC. This gives the protein CASTDRTDQETQYF.

This clone was detected once. This chain links TRBV5-5 with TRBJ2-5; 8 positions agree with TRBD1. The CDR3 is 16 residues long. The germline gives CDR1 SGHKS, CDR2 YYEKEE (reference sequence). The trim removed 3 bases at V and 1 base at J, leaving 8 bases unmatched. CDR3 loop: CASSSGTGHPQETQYF. In nucleotides, the CDR3 is TGTGCCAGCAGCTCCGGGACAGGCCATCCCCAAGAGACCCAGTACTTC.